These 18 T cell receptor beta chains came from one sample sequenced in a study of post-analysis software for immune sequencing data. Study observations and caveats: TRBV5-6, TRBV5-1 and TRBV20-1 were among five TRBV segments more frequent in patients than controls.

The antigens these receptors bind are not known. TCR beta cDNA libraries had unique molecular identifiers. TCRdb ran MiXCR on the PCR reads and lists one entry per CDR3 protein. In the table there are 350,000 to 450,000 distinct CDR3 sequences, less than 40% of which are singletons. The sample was blood. All receptors come from a girl aged 2 to 10 with multiple sclerosis.

The rearrangement joins TRBV11-2 to TRBJ2-7; D tentatively reads TRBD1 or TRBD2 (5 bases each). Per the germline V gene, CDR1 is SGHAT and CDR2 is FQNNGV. Between the trimmed V and J ends, which lost 5 bases and 0 bases, there was a span of 14 bases. This CDR3 region has 15 residues. The CDR3 DNA follows: TGTGCCAGCAGCGGCCTGTTGGGGGACTCCTACGAGCAGTACTTC. This codes for CASSGLLGDSYEQYF.

The chain has TRBV5-5 and TRBJ2-6, with 11 positions matching TRBD1. J was trimmed by 2 bases and V by 2 bases; bases with no gene match: 6. The germline gives CDR1 SGHKS, CDR2 YYEKEE (reference sequence). The CDR3 runs to 18 residues. The CDR3 nucleotides read TGTGCCAGCAGCTTTGCTGGACAGGGGGCCGCTGGGGCCAACGTCCTGACTTTC. Its protein is CASSFAGQGAAGANVLTF.

This chain links TRBV28 with TRBJ1-6; 8 positions agree with TRBD1. The CDR3 is made up of 12 amino acids. Germline assignment: CDR1 MDHEN and CDR2 SYDVKM. The trim removed 5 bases at V and 11 bases at J, leaving 2 bases unmatched. CDR3 nucleotide sequence: TGTGCCAGCAGTGACAGGGGTACACCCCTCCACTTT. Translating it yields CASSDRGTPLHF.

This clonotype was seen a handful of times. The chain is built from TRBV6-2 or TRBV6-3 and TRBJ2-7, with 8 bases lining up with TRBD1. V trimming: 10 bases; J trimming: 4 bases; junction bases outside the gene matches: 9. Germline assignment: CDR1 MNHEY and CDR2 SVGEGT. CDR3 size: 13 residues. The CDR3 loop is CATLPGTGYEQYF. Written as DNA, the CDR3 is TGTGCCACCCTCCCCGGGACAGGATACGAGCAGTACTTC.

In its sample, this clonotype was seen a few times. The rearrangement joins TRBV5-1 to TRBJ1-1, with 7 bases identical to TRBD1. J was trimmed by 1 base and V by 4 bases; bases with no gene match: 7. Per germline, CDR1 SGHRS and CDR2 YFSETQ. The CDR3 contains 15 residues. The CDR3 here is CASSLYEGANTEAFF. DNA for the CDR3: TGCGCCAGCAGCCTATACGAGGGGGCGAACACTGAAGCTTTCTTT.

The chain combines TRBV27 with TRBJ1-1; D gene ambiguous. This CDR3 spans 13 amino acids. Germline V gene lookup returns CDR1 MNHEY and CDR2 SMNVEV (reference sequence). V was cut by 6 bases and J by 1 base, with 9 bases left in between. CDR3: CASRFMENTEAFF. The CDR3 bases are TGTGCCAGCAGGTTCATGGAGAACACTGAAGCTTTCTTT.

The rearrangement uses TRBV18 and TRBJ1-4; no definite D call. V gave up 2 bases and J gave up 2 bases, with 18 bases separating them. In germline, CDR1 is KGHSH, CDR2 LQKENI. CDR3 length: 18 amino acids. This CDR3 is CASSPSGGGSGTNEKLFF. CDR3 nucleotides: TGTGCCAGCTCACCAAGTGGAGGAGGTTCGGGGACTAATGAAAAACTGTTTTTT.

DNA for the CDR3: TGCAGTGCCAGGGGAACTCGAATTCTAGAAGCTTTCTTT. It translates to CSARGTRILEAFF. This sequence joins TRBV20-1 and TRBJ1-1, with D possibly TRBD1 on 6 matching bases. Germline V gives CDR1 DFQATT, CDR2 SNEGSKA (reference sequence). The CDR3 extends over 13 amino acids. V was shortened by 6 bases and J by 8 bases, with 19 bases between the two germline ends.

The chain combines TRBV29-1 with TRBJ1-2; D remains unclear. Trimming shortened V by 0 bases and J by 4 bases, and 9 bases separated the two germline ends. The CDR3 length is 13 residues. Germline assignment: CDR1 SQVTM and CDR2 ANQGSEA. The CDR3 region is CSVEDSPAYGYTF. CDR3 in DNA: TGCAGCGTTGAAGATTCCCCGGCCTATGGCTACACCTTC.

The chain uses TRBV10-3 and TRBJ2-7; TRBD1 aligns across 9 bases. The CDR3 is made up of 18 amino acids. Germline CDR1 ENHRY, CDR2 SYGVKD. J was trimmed by 1 base and V by 1 base; bases with no gene match: 11. CDR3 in amino acids: CAISELGTGYGISYEQYF. The CDR3 DNA sequence: TGTGCCATCAGTGAGTTGGGGACAGGGTACGGTATTTCCTACGAGCAGTACTTC.

This clonotype was counted only a few times. The genes are TRBV3-1 and TRBJ2-6; D unclear. Looked up from germline, CDR1 is LGHDT and CDR2 is YNNKEL (reference sequence). The CDR3 has 15 amino acids. V lost 4 bases, J lost 1 base, and 8 bases lay in between. The CDR3 is CASSPLVSGANVLTF. Here the CDR3 DNA reads TGTGCCAGCAGCCCCCTAGTATCTGGGGCCAACGTCCTGACTTTC.

This chain connects TRBV28 to TRBJ2-4; 7 bases match TRBD1. The end of the DNA fits TRBJ2-7 better, so the J call may be wrong. CDR3 size: 11 residues. Germline lookup yields CDR1 MDHEN and CDR2 SYDVKM. CDR3 DNA sequence: TGTGCCACAGGGGGTAGCTACGAGCAGTACTTC. Translated, it gives CATGGSYEQYF.

The gene calls are TRBV6-6 and TRBJ1-2; 8 bases align to TRBD1. CDR1 and CDR2 (germline): MNHNY, SVGAGI (reference sequence). This CDR3 contains 15 residues. The V segment lost 5 bases and the J segment 7 bases; nucleotides outside the gene matches: 12. The CDR3 is CASSTGADRVGGYTF. CDR3 sequence (DNA): TGTGCCAGCAGTACTGGGGCGGACAGGGTGGGTGGCTACACCTTC.

In its sample, this clonotype was seen a few times. V gene TRBV6-5 combines with J gene TRBJ1-2; 9 nucleotides align to TRBD1. Trimming took 6 bases from V and 8 from J; bases not matched to a gene: 7. The CDR3 loop spans 13 amino acids. Germline V gene data show CDR1 as MNHEY and CDR2 as SVGAGI. CDR3 bases: TGTGCCAGCAGCCGCCGGGACAGGGCAGGCTACACCTTC. The encoded protein is CASSRRDRAGYTF.

A note on this clonotype: A much more abundant neighbour one base away suggests this may be a read error. The rearrangement links TRBV7-3 to TRBJ2-3, with 8 positions matching TRBD2. Germline V lookup: CDR1 SGHTA, CDR2 FQGTGA. This CDR3 contains 16 residues. The trim removed 4 bases at V and 4 bases at J, leaving 10 bases unmatched. CDR3 nucleotide sequence: TGTGCCAGCAGCTCCATAGGCGGGGGGTTTGCAGATACGCAGTATTTT. Its protein product is CASSSIGGGFADTQYF.

This rearrangement joins TRBV5-1 to TRBJ2-3, with 9 bases fitting TRBD2. V was clipped by 4 bases and J by 2 bases; unmatched bases: 8. Germline V CDR1 and CDR2: SGHRS, YFSETQ. The CDR3 has 16 residues. CDR3 sequence reads: CASSDIAGAPTDTQYF. In DNA form, the CDR3 reads TGCGCCAGCAGCGATATAGCGGGAGCCCCCACAGATACGCAGTATTTT.

The chain has TRBV4-3 and TRBJ2-3; D gene ambiguous. CDR1 and CDR2 from the germline V gene are LGHNA and YSLEER. CDR3 length equals 16 residues. V was shortened by 3 bases and J by 0 bases, with 13 bases between the two germline ends. This CDR3 reads CASSHMGTGSTDTQYF. CDR3 nucleotide sequence: TGCGCCAGCAGCCATATGGGAACTGGTAGCACAGATACGCAGTATTTT.

This clonotype appeared a few times. CDR3 nucleotide sequence: TGCGCCAGCAGCCATGCCTTAGGACAGAGTAATCAGCCCCAGCATTTT. It codes for CASSHALGQSNQPQHF. The chain employs TRBV4-1 and TRBJ1-5; D perhaps matches TRBD1 (6 bases). Germline V gene sequence: CDR1 MGHRA, CDR2 YSYEKL. The length of the CDR3 is 16 residues. Trimming removed 3 bases at V and 4 bases at J, with 16 bases between.